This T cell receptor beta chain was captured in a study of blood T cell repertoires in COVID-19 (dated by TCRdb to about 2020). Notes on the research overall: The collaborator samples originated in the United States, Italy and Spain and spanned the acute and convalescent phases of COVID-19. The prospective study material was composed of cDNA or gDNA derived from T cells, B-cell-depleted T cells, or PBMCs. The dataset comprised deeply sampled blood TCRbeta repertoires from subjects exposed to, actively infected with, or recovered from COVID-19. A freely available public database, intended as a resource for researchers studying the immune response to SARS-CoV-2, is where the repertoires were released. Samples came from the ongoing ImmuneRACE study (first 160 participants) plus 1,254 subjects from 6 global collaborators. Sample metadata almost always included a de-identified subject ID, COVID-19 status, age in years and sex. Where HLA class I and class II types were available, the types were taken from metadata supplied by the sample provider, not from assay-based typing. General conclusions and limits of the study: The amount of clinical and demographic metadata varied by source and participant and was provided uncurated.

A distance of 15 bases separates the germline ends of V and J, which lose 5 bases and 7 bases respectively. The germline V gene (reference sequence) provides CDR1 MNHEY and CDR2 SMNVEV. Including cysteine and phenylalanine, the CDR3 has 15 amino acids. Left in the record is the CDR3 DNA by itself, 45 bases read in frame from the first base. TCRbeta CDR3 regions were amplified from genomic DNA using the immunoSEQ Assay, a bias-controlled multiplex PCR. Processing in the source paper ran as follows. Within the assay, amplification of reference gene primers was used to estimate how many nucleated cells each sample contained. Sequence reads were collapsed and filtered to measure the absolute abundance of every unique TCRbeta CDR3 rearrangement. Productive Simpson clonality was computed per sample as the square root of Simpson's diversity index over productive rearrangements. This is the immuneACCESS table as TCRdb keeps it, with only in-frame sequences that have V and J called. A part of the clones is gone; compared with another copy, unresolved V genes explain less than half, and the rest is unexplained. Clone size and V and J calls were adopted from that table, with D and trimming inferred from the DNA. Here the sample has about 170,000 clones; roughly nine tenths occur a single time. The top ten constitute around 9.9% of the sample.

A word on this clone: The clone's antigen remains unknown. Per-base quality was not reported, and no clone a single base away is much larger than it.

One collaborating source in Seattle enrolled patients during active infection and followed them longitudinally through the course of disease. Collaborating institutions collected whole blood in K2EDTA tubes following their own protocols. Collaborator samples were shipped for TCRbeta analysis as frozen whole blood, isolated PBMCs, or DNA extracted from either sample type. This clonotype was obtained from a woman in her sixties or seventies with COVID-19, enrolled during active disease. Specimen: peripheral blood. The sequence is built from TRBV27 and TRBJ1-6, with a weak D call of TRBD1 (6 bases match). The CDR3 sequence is CASSPRTVYNSPLHF. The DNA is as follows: TGTGCCAGCAGTCCCCGGACAGTATACAATTCACCCCTCCACTTT.